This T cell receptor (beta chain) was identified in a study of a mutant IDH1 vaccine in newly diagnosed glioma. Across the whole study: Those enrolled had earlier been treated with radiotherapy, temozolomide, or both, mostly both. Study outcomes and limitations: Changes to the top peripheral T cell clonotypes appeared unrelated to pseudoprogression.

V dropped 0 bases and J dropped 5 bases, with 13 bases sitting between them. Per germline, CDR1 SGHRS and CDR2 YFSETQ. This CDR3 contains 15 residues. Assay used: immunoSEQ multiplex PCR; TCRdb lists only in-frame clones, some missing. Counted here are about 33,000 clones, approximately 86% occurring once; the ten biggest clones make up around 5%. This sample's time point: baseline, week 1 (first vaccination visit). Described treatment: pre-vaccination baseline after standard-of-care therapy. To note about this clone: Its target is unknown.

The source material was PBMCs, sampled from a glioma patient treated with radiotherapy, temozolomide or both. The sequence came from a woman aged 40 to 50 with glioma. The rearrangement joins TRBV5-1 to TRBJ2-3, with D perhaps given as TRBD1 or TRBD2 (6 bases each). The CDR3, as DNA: TGCGCCAGCAGCTTGGAGGGGGGTTCCGGAGATACGCAGTATTTT. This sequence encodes CASSLEGGSGDTQYF.